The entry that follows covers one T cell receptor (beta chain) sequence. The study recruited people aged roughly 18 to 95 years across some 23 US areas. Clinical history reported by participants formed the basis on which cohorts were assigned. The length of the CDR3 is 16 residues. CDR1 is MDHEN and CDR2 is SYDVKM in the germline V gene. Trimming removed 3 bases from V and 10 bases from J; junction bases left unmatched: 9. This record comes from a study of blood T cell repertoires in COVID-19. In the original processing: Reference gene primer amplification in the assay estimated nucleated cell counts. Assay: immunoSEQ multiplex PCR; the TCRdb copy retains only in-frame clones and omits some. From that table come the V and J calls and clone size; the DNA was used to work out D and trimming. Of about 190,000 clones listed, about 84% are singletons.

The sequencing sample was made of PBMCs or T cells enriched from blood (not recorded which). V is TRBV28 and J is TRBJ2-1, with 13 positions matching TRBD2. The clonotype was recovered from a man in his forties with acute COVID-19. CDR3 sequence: CASSFNGLAGVNEQFF. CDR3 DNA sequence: TGTGCCAGCAGTTTTAACGGACTAGCGGGAGTTAACGAGCAGTTCTTC.